This TCR beta chain was captured in a study of patients and donors after allogeneic stem cell transplantation. Per the germline V gene, CDR1 is MNHEY and CDR2 is SVGEGT. This CDR3 has 17 amino acids. V lost 0 bases to trimming and J lost 2 bases, with 15 bases between them. TCRdb re-called the RT-PCR reads with MiXCR, one entry per CDR3 protein. The sample contains 150,000 to 200,000 distinct CDR3 sequences, approximately 41% of which appear only once. The source is a human donor who was either an allogeneic HSCT recipient or a stem cell or donor lymphocyte infusion donor (not recorded which). It is not recorded whose cells these are; they may come from a transplant donor. The V and J genes are TRBV6-2 or TRBV6-3 and TRBJ2-3, with D perhaps matching TRBD2 (6 bases). The sample consisted of blood, either unsorted or a sorted T cell fraction (not recorded which). This chain's CDR3 is CASSYSGRRGSTDTQYF. The CDR3 region has the DNA TGTGCCAGCAGTTACTCCGGGCGGAGGGGATCCACAGATACGCAGTATTTT.